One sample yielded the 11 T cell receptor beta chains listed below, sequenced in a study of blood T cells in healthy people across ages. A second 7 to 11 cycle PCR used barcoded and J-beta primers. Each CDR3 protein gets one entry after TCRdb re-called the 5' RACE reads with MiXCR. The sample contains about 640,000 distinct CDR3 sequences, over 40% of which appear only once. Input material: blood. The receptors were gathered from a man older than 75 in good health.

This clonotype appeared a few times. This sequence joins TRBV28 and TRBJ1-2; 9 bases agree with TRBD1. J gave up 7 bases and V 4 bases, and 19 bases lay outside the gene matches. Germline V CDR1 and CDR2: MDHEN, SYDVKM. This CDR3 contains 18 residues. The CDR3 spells CASSSPIGTNRGRFGYTF. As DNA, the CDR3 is TGTGCCAGCAGTTCCCCGATCGGAACAAACAGGGGGCGGTTTGGCTACACCTTC.

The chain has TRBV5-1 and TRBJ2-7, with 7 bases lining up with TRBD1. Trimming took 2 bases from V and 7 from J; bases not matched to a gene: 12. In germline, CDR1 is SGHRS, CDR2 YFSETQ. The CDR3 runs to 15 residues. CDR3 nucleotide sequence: TGCGCCAGCAGCTTCACAGGGGTCGCACACAATGAGCAGTACTTC. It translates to CASSFTGVAHNEQYF.

The CDR3 loop is CSATGTRTYNEQFF. CDR3 nucleotides: TGCAGTGCGACCGGGACTCGAACCTACAATGAGCAGTTCTTC. The chain has TRBV20-1 and TRBJ2-1, with a weak D call TRBD2 (6 bases). Trimming removed 6 bases from V and 2 bases from J, with 14 bases in between. The CDR3 is made up of 14 amino acids. From germline, CDR1 is DFQATT and CDR2 SNEGSKA (reference sequence).

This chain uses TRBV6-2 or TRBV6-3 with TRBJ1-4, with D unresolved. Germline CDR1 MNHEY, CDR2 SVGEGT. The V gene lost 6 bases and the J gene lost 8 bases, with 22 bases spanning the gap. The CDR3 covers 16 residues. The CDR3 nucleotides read TGTGCCAGCAGGCCCTCCCAGCCTTGGACTTACGAAAAACTGTTTTTT. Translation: CASRPSQPWTYEKLFF.

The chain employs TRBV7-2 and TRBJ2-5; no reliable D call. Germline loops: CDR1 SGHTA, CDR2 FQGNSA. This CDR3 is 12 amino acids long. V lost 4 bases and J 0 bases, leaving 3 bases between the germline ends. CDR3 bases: TGTGCCAGCAGCTACTACCAAGAGACCCAGTACTTC. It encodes CASSYYQETQYF.

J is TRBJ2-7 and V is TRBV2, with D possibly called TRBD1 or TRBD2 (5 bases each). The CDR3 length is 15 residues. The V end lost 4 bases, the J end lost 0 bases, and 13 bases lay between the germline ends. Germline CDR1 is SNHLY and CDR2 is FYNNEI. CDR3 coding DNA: TGTGCCAGCAGTGCTGGGACGGATAGCTCCTACGAGCAGTACTTC. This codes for CASSAGTDSSYEQYF.

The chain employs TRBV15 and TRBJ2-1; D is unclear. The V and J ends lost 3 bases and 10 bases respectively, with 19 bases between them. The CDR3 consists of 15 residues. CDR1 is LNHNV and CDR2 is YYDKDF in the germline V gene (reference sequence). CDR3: CATSRTPDPTYEQFF. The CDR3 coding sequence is TGTGCCACCAGCAGGACCCCAGACCCCACCTACGAGCAGTTCTTC.

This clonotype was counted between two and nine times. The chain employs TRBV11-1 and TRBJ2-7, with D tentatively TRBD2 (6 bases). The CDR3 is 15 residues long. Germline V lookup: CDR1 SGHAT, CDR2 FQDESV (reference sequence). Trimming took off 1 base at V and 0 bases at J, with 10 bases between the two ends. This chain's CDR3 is CASSLDRGGSYEQYF. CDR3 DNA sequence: TGTGCCAGCAGCTTAGACCGGGGAGGCTCCTACGAGCAGTACTTC.

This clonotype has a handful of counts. This CDR3 is CASRLDPGRGYEQYF. The CDR3 DNA sequence: TGTGCCAGCAGGTTAGACCCGGGGCGAGGCTACGAGCAGTACTTC. The chain is built from TRBV28 and TRBJ2-7, with D perhaps given as TRBD1 or TRBD2 (5 bases each). Germline V gene sequence: CDR1 MDHEN, CDR2 SYDVKM. Trimming removed 6 bases from V and 3 bases from J, with 18 bases in between. The CDR3 totals 15 residues.

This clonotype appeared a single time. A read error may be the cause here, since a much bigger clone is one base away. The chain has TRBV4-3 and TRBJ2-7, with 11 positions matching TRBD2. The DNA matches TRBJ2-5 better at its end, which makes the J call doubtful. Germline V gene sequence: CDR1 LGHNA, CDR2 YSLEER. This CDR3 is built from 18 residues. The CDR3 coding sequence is TGCGCCAGCAGCCGTACCCACAGACTAGCGGGGTTTCAAGAGACCCAGTACTTC. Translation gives CASSRTHRLAGFQETQYF.

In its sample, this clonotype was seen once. The CDR3, as DNA: TGTGCCAGCAGTTACTCGGTTGCTGGGATGGTAACCGGGGAGCTGTTTTTT. It translates to CASSYSVAGMVTGELFF. The chain uses TRBV6-6 and TRBJ2-2; D not resolved. V dropped 0 bases and J dropped 5 bases, with 16 bases sitting between them. The germline V gene encodes CDR1 MNHNY and CDR2 SVGAGI (reference sequence). The CDR3 totals 17 residues.